These 32 T cell receptor beta chains were sequenced from one sample in a study of control samples from healthy donors and cancer patients. The repertoire was sequenced with immunoSEQ multiplex PCR; TCRdb's copy has only in-frame clones and lacks some. This table has about 150,000 clones, about 94% appearing once. Sequences were obtained from blood. The origin of the receptors is a man between 45 and 60 years old in good health.

The rearrangement uses TRBV27 and TRBJ2-2; D not certain. V lost 0 bases and J lost 3, with 8 bases in between. CDR1 and CDR2 (germline): MNHEY, SMNVEV (reference sequence). The CDR3 is 15 residues long. CDR3 nucleotide sequence: TGTGCCAGCAGTTTATCTACGATGTACACCGGGGAGCTGTTTTTT. Its protein product is CASSLSTMYTGELFF.

This clone was seen just once. J is TRBJ2-1 and V is TRBV6-2 or TRBV6-3; perhaps TRBD2 as D (5 bases). The CDR3 consists of 16 residues. Trimming removed 0 bases at V and 6 bases at J, with 15 bases between. Germline V gene sequence: CDR1 MNHEY, CDR2 SVGEGT. The CDR3 loop reads CASSYSAGTQPNEQFF. The CDR3 DNA follows: TGTGCCAGCAGTTACTCGGCGGGTACCCAGCCCAATGAGCAGTTCTTC.

With regard to this clone: Other DNA sequences within the sample encode an identical CDR3. The chain has TRBV18 and TRBJ2-7; perhaps TRBD1 as D (6 bases). Trimming stripped 0 bases from V and 3 bases from J, with 6 bases between. This CDR3 region has 13 residues. Germline assignment: CDR1 KGHSH and CDR2 LQKENI. The CDR3 nucleotides are TGTGCCAGCTCACCACCAGGGGGCTACGAGCAGTACTTC. Translating it yields CASSPPGGYEQYF.

CDR3 bases: TGTGCCAGCAGTTTAGGAGGAACGGGACCCTATGGTAATGAGCAGTTCTTC. The encoded protein is CASSLGGTGPYGNEQFF. The rearrangement uses TRBV28 and TRBJ2-1, with D possibly being TRBD1 or TRBD2 (5 bases each). The ends were cut back, 2 bases at V and 7 bases at J, with 21 bases in the middle. This CDR3 is built from 17 residues. Germline V gene lookup returns CDR1 MDHEN and CDR2 SYDVKM. Based on the CDR3 plus reference TRBV28 and TRBJ2-1, the full variable domain is DVKVTQSSRYLVKRTGEKVFLECVQDMDHENMFWYRQDPGLGLRLIYFSYDVKMKEKGDIPEGYSVSREKKERFSLILESASTNQTSMYLCASSLGGTGPYGNEQFFGPGTRLTVL.

This chain links TRBV6-5 with TRBJ1-1; 7 nucleotides agree with TRBD1. V was clipped by 6 bases and J by 6 bases; unmatched bases: 4. Germline V CDR1 and CDR2: MNHEY, SVGAGI. This CDR3 contains 12 residues. The CDR3 sequence is CASRTGSSEAFF. The CDR3 DNA sequence: TGTGCCAGCAGGACAGGGAGCTCTGAAGCTTTCTTT.

The chain uses TRBV7-6 and TRBJ1-5; 7 bases fit TRBD1. The CDR3 runs to 16 residues. Germline V gives CDR1 SGHVS, CDR2 FNYEAQ. Trimming removed 5 bases from V and 4 bases from J; junction bases left unmatched: 11. The CDR3 nucleotides are TGTGCCAGCAGCCCAAGGGACAGAGGGGGAAATCAGCCCCAGCATTTT. Translation gives CASSPRDRGGNQPQHF.

The rearrangement joins TRBV14 to TRBJ1-1; no definite D call. V dropped 0 bases and J dropped 6 bases, with 23 bases sitting between them. The CDR3 spans 18 residues. The germline V gene encodes CDR1 SGHDN and CDR2 FVKESK. This CDR3 reads CASSQEGGGFRGAPEAFF. In DNA form, the CDR3 reads TGTGCCAGCAGCCAAGAGGGTGGAGGGTTTCGGGGTGCCCCTGAAGCTTTCTTT.

Worth noting for this clone: The same CDR3 can be traced to other DNA sequences in this sample. V is TRBV5-1 and J is TRBJ2-7; 8 nucleotides line up with TRBD1. This CDR3 is built from 14 residues. CDR1 is SGHRS, CDR2 YFSETQ, per germline. J was trimmed by 2 bases and V by 4 bases; bases with no gene match: 5. CDR3 amino acids: CASSPGQGAYEQYF. In DNA, the CDR3 is TGCGCCAGCAGCCCAGGACAGGGAGCCTACGAGCAGTACTTC.

The chain has TRBV15 and TRBJ2-1; 10 nucleotides line up with TRBD2. From germline, CDR1 is LNHNV and CDR2 YYDKDF (reference sequence). V trimming: 4 bases; J trimming: 1 base; junction bases outside the gene matches: 13. This CDR3 is 19 amino acids long. The CDR3 region has the DNA TGTGCCACCAGCACAACCGGGACTAGCGTCAAAATATCCTACAATGAGCAGTTCTTC. Its translation is CATSTTGTSVKISYNEQFF.

This chain joins TRBV5-1 and TRBJ2-5; D is ambiguous. V dropped 0 bases and J dropped 4 bases, with 7 bases sitting between them. The germline V gene has CDR1 SGHRS and CDR2 YFSETQ. This CDR3 is 13 amino acids long. The DNA for the CDR3 is TGCGCCAGCAGCTTGGATCTGGGAGAGACCCAGTACTTC. Its translation is CASSLDLGETQYF.

The chain uses TRBV14 and TRBJ2-3, with 16 bases identical to TRBD2. Germline assignment: CDR1 SGHDN and CDR2 FVKESK. This CDR3 has 17 residues. Unmatched junction bases numbered 4, after V lost 0 bases and J lost 7 bases. DNA of the CDR3: TGTGCCAGCAGCCAAGATCCGGGACTAGCGGGAGGGAATACGCAGTATTTT. Translated: CASSQDPGLAGGNTQYF.

The CDR3 reads CASSRQGRRADTQYF. The CDR3 DNA reads as TGTGCCAGCAGTAGGCAGGGGAGGCGAGCAGATACGCAGTATTTT. The chain links TRBV27 to TRBJ2-3; either TRBD1 or TRBD2 may supply D (6 bases each). Germline-derived CDR1 and CDR2 are MNHEY and SMNVEV (reference sequence). The CDR3 loop spans 15 amino acids. Trimming took off 5 bases at V and 4 bases at J, with 16 bases between the two ends.

V usage is TRBV11-2 and J usage is TRBJ1-3, with unresolved D. V was cut by 2 bases and J by 0 bases, with 11 bases left in between. The CDR3 is made up of 16 amino acids. CDR1 is SGHAT and CDR2 is FQNNGV in the germline V gene. The CDR3 bases are TGTGCCAGCAGCTTACAGGTTTTTTCCTCTGGAAACACCATATATTTT. Its translation is CASSLQVFSSGNTIYF.

The rearrangement links TRBV11-3 to TRBJ2-7; D may be TRBD1 or TRBD2 (6 bases each). The CDR3 contains 14 residues. Trimming removed 5 bases at V and 1 base at J, with 12 bases between. The germline gives CDR1 SGHNT, CDR2 YENEEA. The CDR3 spells CASSPGAGSYEQYF. DNA of the CDR3: TGTGCCAGCAGCCCGGGGGCAGGGTCCTACGAGCAGTACTTC.

The chain uses TRBV18 and TRBJ1-3; D is perhaps TRBD1 (6 bases). Between the trimmed V and J ends, which lost 5 bases and 1 base, there was a span of 15 bases. From germline, CDR1 is KGHSH and CDR2 LQKENI. The CDR3 consists of 16 residues. The CDR3 region is CASSITGKLSGNTIYF. The CDR3 nucleotides read TGTGCCAGCTCAATTACAGGGAAGTTATCTGGAAACACCATATATTTT.

This chain links TRBV21-1 with TRBJ1-1; TRBD1, the D gene given by the table, was not confirmed from the DNA. TRBV21-1 is flagged as a pseudogene. The CDR3 spans 15 residues. CDR3 sequence reads: CASKVRGDMNTEAFF. The CDR3 region has the DNA TGTGCCAGCAAGGTAAGGGGCGATATGAACACTGAAGCTTTCTTT.

J is TRBJ2-1 and V is TRBV28; 7 positions match TRBD1. V shed 5 bases, J shed 7 bases, and the junction held 14 bases outside the gene matches. Germline loops: CDR1 MDHEN, CDR2 SYDVKM. This CDR3 is 16 amino acids long. CDR3 loop: CASSGKGQAVGNEQFF. CDR3 DNA: TGTGCCAGCAGTGGAAAAGGACAGGCGGTGGGGAATGAGCAGTTCTTC.

V is TRBV5-4 and J is TRBJ2-7; a weak D match, TRBD1 (5 bases). V lost 0 bases to trimming and J lost 3 bases, with 10 bases between them. The length of the CDR3 is 14 residues. CDR1 and CDR2 (germline): SGHNT, YYREEE (reference sequence). The CDR3: CASSLEGQFYEQYF. The CDR3 coding sequence is TGTGCCAGCAGCTTGGAAGGACAATTCTACGAGCAGTACTTC.

With respect to this clone: The identical CDR3 is also encoded by other nucleotide sequences in the sample. The rearrangement links TRBV6-1 to TRBJ1-1; no definite D call. The CDR3 totals 12 residues. V lost 3 bases and J lost 1, with 3 bases in between. Germline loops: CDR1 MNHNS, CDR2 SASEGT. CDR3: CASSERNTEAFF. The CDR3 coding sequence is TGTGCCAGCAGTGAGAGGAACACTGAAGCTTTCTTT.

V and J are TRBV6-5 and TRBJ1-2, with 8 bases lining up with TRBD1. Germline trimming cut 6 bases from V and 2 bases from J; bases unmatched to any gene: 8. This CDR3 has 15 residues. CDR1 is MNHEY, CDR2 SVGAGI, per germline. The DNA for the CDR3 is TGTGCCAGCAGACTAGAGGACAGGGTGAACTATGGCTACACCTTC. It specifies CASRLEDRVNYGYTF.

The chain couples TRBV28 to TRBJ2-1; 9 bases are a match to TRBD2. The length of the CDR3 is 15 residues. Losses at the gene ends were 5 bases for V and 8 bases for J; bases not matched to a gene: 10. Germline V gives CDR1 MDHEN, CDR2 SYDVKM. CDR3 region: CASSPTSGVLYEQFF. As DNA, the CDR3 is TGTGCCAGCAGTCCGACTAGCGGAGTCTTGTATGAGCAGTTCTTC.

The rearrangement links TRBV12-5 to TRBJ2-2; 14 nucleotides line up with TRBD2. The CDR3 contains 17 residues. Trimming cost V 1 base and J 7 bases; bases outside gene matches: 5. Germline loops: CDR1 LGHNT, CDR2 FRNRAP. DNA for the CDR3: TGTGCTAGTGGTTTGGGACTAGCGGGAGGGCCAATCGGGGAGCTGTTTTTT. Translating it yields CASGLGLAGGPIGELFF.

This chain connects TRBV18 to TRBJ2-5; the D is unclear. The CDR3 covers 16 residues. Germline assignment: CDR1 KGHSH and CDR2 LQKENI. V was shortened by 4 bases and J by 0 bases, with 15 bases between the two germline ends. The CDR3 bases are TGTGCCAGCTCACTGACCGATTCAGCCTACCAAGAGACCCAGTACTTC. Its protein is CASSLTDSAYQETQYF.

J is TRBJ2-7 and V is TRBV5-1; TRBD1 is a possible D gene (5 bases). The CDR3 consists of 14 residues. In germline, CDR1 is SGHRS, CDR2 YFSETQ. Trimming took 0 bases from V and 2 from J, leaving 9 bases between them. The DNA for the CDR3 is TGCGCCAGCAGCTTGGCTGACAGCACCTACGAGCAGTACTTC. Protein: CASSLADSTYEQYF.

The chain has TRBV5-1 and TRBJ2-5; D is unclear. V was cut by 0 bases and J by 6 bases, with 9 bases left in between. Looked up from germline, CDR1 is SGHRS and CDR2 is YFSETQ. The CDR3 spans 13 residues. For the CDR3, the DNA is TGCGCCAGCAGCTTGGACGGTGCTAAGACCCAGTACTTC. Its protein is CASSLDGAKTQYF. The complete variable domain, with remaining parts taken from reference TRBV5-1 and TRBJ2-5, reads KAGVTQTPRYLIKTRGQQVTLSCSPISGHRSVSWYQQTPGQGLQFLFEYFSETQRNKGNFPGRFSGRQFSNSRSEMNVSTLELGDSALYLCASSLDGAKTQYFGPGTRLLVL.

The rearrangement links TRBV4-1 to TRBJ2-5, with 15 nucleotides matching TRBD2. Germline lookup yields CDR1 MGHRA and CDR2 YSYEKL. Trimming removed 4 bases from V and 5 bases from J; junction bases left unmatched: 2. The CDR3 totals 15 residues. CDR3 in DNA: TGCGCCAGCAGCCTGGGGACTAGCGGGAGGGAGACCCAGTACTTC. Protein: CASSLGTSGRETQYF.

The rearrangement uses TRBV4-1 and TRBJ2-1, with 8 positions matching TRBD1. Germline CDR1 and CDR2: MGHRA and YSYEKL. The CDR3 contains 15 residues. The V gene end was trimmed by 2 bases and the J gene end by 3 bases; junction bases not matched to a gene: 3. The CDR3 nucleotides read TGCGCCAGCAGCCAACGGACAGGGAGCTACAATGAGCAGTTCTTC. Its protein product is CASSQRTGSYNEQFF.

This chain joins TRBV11-2 and TRBJ2-3; maybe TRBD2 (5 bases). The CDR3 totals 15 residues. The germline gives CDR1 SGHAT, CDR2 FQNNGV. V shed 5 bases and J shed 1 base, with 13 bases lying between them. Written as DNA, the CDR3 is TGTGCCAGCAGCCACGGACTGGTCGGCACAGATACGCAGTATTTT. Its translation: CASSHGLVGTDTQYF.

This chain uses TRBV27 with TRBJ2-2; no definite D call. The V gene's germline CDR1 is MNHEY and CDR2 SMNVEV (reference sequence). The V gene lost 6 bases and the J gene lost 3 bases, with 14 bases spanning the gap. The length of the CDR3 is 15 residues. The DNA for the CDR3 is TGTGCCAGCAGCTCTCTAGGGCTCGACACCGGGGAGCTGTTTTTT. Amino acids: CASSSLGLDTGELFF.

The chain combines TRBV5-1 with TRBJ2-2, with D possibly matching TRBD2 (6 bases). CDR1 and CDR2 (germline): SGHRS, YFSETQ. This CDR3 region has 14 residues. Trimming removed 2 bases at V and 7 bases at J, with 12 bases between. For the CDR3, the DNA is TGCGCCAGCAGCTTCGAGGGAGGAATCGGGGAGCTGTTTTTT. It translates to CASSFEGGIGELFF.

This clone has a single count. This chain uses TRBV7-9 with TRBJ1-1; 10 nucleotides match TRBD1. Per the germline V gene, CDR1 is SEHNR and CDR2 is FQNEAQ (reference sequence). V lost 0 bases to trimming and J lost 4 bases; unmatched junction nucleotides: 5. The CDR3 runs to 16 residues. CDR3 in DNA: TGTGCCAGCAGCTTAGCGCGAGGGACAGGGGCCACTGAAGCTTTCTTT. The encoded protein is CASSLARGTGATEAFF.

The chain combines TRBV6-4 with TRBJ2-1, with 14 bases aligning to TRBD2. The V gene's germline CDR1 is MRHNA and CDR2 SNTAGT. CDR3 size: 15 residues. With V trimmed by 3 bases and J by 8 bases, 3 bases remained unmatched. CDR3 bases: TGTGCCAGCAGTGAAGGGACTAGCGGGAGTGATGAGCAGTTCTTC. Translated, it gives CASSEGTSGSDEQFF.